The 6 T cell receptor beta chains presented below share a single source sample, sequenced in a study of blood T cell repertoires in COVID-19. Only in-frame clones appear in the TCRdb table, and some are missing; sequencing was by immunoSEQ multiplex PCR. Here the sample spans hundreds of thousands of clones, 80% to 95% being singletons. The specimen sequenced was peripheral blood. The receptor source for this set is a man aged 55 to 70 with COVID-19, enrolled during active disease.

V is TRBV6-1 and J is TRBJ2-7; TRBD1 might be the D (5 bases). Trimming left V 3 bases short and J 3 bases short, with 15 bases between. This CDR3 contains 15 residues. Germline V CDR1 and CDR2: MNHNS, SASEGT. The CDR3 loop reads CASSDVAGLNYEQYF. The CDR3 nucleotides are TGTGCCAGCAGTGATGTCGCAGGGCTTAACTACGAGCAGTACTTC.

The chain uses TRBV27 and TRBJ2-2; D is uncertain. The CDR3 sequence is 14 residues long. Germline loops: CDR1 MNHEY, CDR2 SMNVEV (reference sequence). Trimming pared 7 bases from V and 3 bases from J, leaving 12 bases between. In DNA, the CDR3 is TGTGCCAGCAAACGGCTAGAATACACCGGGGAGCTGTTTTTT. Its translation: CASKRLEYTGELFF.

V gene TRBV4-1 combines with J gene TRBJ2-1, with D possibly being TRBD2 (6 bases). CDR1 and CDR2 (germline): MGHRA, YSYEKL. The CDR3 length is 16 residues. V gave up 3 bases and J gave up 1 base, with 13 bases separating them. In DNA, the CDR3 is TGCGCCAGCAGCCAGGGGACTGCAGTATCCTACAATGAGCAGTTCTTC. This gives the protein CASSQGTAVSYNEQFF.

The V and J genes are TRBV5-1 and TRBJ2-1; 13 bases agree with TRBD2. This CDR3 has 17 amino acids. J lost 10 bases, V lost 0 bases, and 10 bases had no gene match. The germline gives CDR1 SGHRS, CDR2 YFSETQ. The CDR3 DNA is TGCGCCAGCAGCTTGGGGCCGGGACTAGCGGGACTAAGGGAGCAGTTCTTC. Protein: CASSLGPGLAGLREQFF.

This sequence joins TRBV30 and TRBJ1-5; 9 bases agree with TRBD1. Germline CDR1 reads GTSNPN; CDR2 reads SVGIG (reference sequence). V trimming: 1 base; J trimming: 7 bases; junction bases outside the gene matches: 11. The CDR3 runs to 16 residues. The CDR3 sequence is CAWSGKTGQGRQPQHF. CDR3 nucleotide sequence: TGTGCCTGGAGTGGAAAAACCGGACAGGGGAGGCAGCCCCAGCATTTT.

This chain joins TRBV10-3 and TRBJ2-7; weak D call: TRBD2 (5 bases). The germline V gene encodes CDR1 ENHRY and CDR2 SYGVKD. Trimming pared 2 bases from V and 6 bases from J, leaving 11 bases between. The CDR3 spans 13 residues. The CDR3 coding sequence is TGTGCCATCAGTGAGGGGATGGGGAGCGAGCAGTACTTC. As protein: CAISEGMGSEQYF.